The clone carrying this T cell receptor (beta chain) was counted a single time. The antigen is not known. The junction differs from germline at one of its ends, possibly a read error. The data originate from a study of blood T cells in healthy people across ages. Germline-derived CDR1 and CDR2 are SNHLY and FYNNEI. The CDR3 sequence is 13 residues long. Staff drew roughly 10 milliliters of peripheral blood from each donor. A second PCR of roughly 7 to 11 cycles used a sample-barcoded 5' primer and a J-beta primer mix. TCRdb reanalysed the 5' RACE reads using MiXCR and keeps one entry per CDR3 protein. The sample lists 1,100,000 or so distinct CDR3 sequences; more than 40% were seen once. Study-level points and caveats: Aged donors had fewer naive CD4+ cells and lower diversity than long-lived donors. Significant beta diversity loss was already apparent by age approximately 36, declining roughly linearly.

The gene calls are TRBV2 and TRBJ2-3; TRBD2 matches 7 bases. The receptor was isolated from a woman aged 60-70 years in good health. Sequenced material: blood. This CDR3 reads CASREAPADTQYF. CDR3 in DNA: TGTGCCAGCCGGGAGGCGCCGGCAGACACGCAGTATTTT. Based on the CDR3 plus reference TRBV2 and TRBJ2-3, the full variable domain is EPEVTQTPSHQVTQMGQEVILRCVPISNHLYFYWYRQILGQKVEFLVSFYNNEISEKSEIFDDQFSVERPDGSNFTLKIRSTKLEDSAMYFCASREAPADTQYFGPGTRLTVL.